This T cell receptor (beta chain) comes out of a study of blood T cells in healthy people across ages. The study's findings and limits: Because sorting was not performed, PBMCs prevented conclusive naive versus antigen-experienced comparison. Naive CD4+ cell counts and diversity both ran higher in long-lived than in aged donors.

Concerning this clonotype: Its target is unknown.

Per the germline V gene, CDR1 is MNHNY and CDR2 is SVGAGI (reference sequence). The CDR3 contains 15 residues. Trimming removed 6 bases from V and 10 bases from J, with 22 bases in between. The use of a sample-barcoded 5' primer and a J-beta primer mix characterized a second PCR of about 6 to 11 cycles. Paired-end reads containing CDR3 totaled no fewer than 2.5 million for each sample. Each CDR3 protein gets one entry after TCRdb re-called the 5' RACE reads with MiXCR. The sample has about 680,000 distinct CDR3 sequences, 45% to 50% seen once. The sequenced sample was blood. V gene TRBV6-6 combines with J gene TRBJ2-4, with D maybe TRBD1 (6 bases). This sequence was found in a woman aged 55 to 70 in good health. The CDR3 DNA is TGTGCCAGCAGCCCCGACAGGACCCGAGCCGGGATTCAGTACTTC. As protein: CASSPDRTRAGIQYF.